This TCR beta chain was identified in a study of long-term antiretroviral therapy in people with HIV. Study-level points and caveats: Despite increasing after ART, diversity remained lower than that of transplant donor controls. Someone took the blood between about 2003 and 2018, maybe while older ART regimens were in use.

This clone is a singleton in its sample. Its antigen is unidentified. Held in samples before DNA extraction were roughly 0.85-11 million cryopreserved PBMC. Researchers report immunoSEQ v3.0 was run at survey level. Libraries were prepared by immunoSEQ multiplex PCR; TCRdb keeps only in-frame clonotypes and omits some of them. Here the sample spans about 28,000 clones, over 80% being singletons. Germline assignment: CDR1 SQVTM and CDR2 ANQGSEA. V lost 0 bases and J lost 8, with 13 bases in between. The CDR3 has 13 residues. V and J are TRBV29-1 and TRBJ1-2; D gene uncertain. The starting material was unsorted PBMCs, obtained nearly 2.9 years after starting antiretroviral therapy. This receptor was identified in a man aged 30-40 years with HIV. CDR3 loop: CSVEDGRARGYTF. The CDR3 coding sequence is TGCAGCGTTGAAGATGGAAGGGCAAGAGGCTACACCTTC.